This T cell receptor beta chain was documented in a study of T cells after yellow fever vaccination. Conversion of TCR transcripts into cDNA relied on 5'RACE template switching, which added a universal primer site and UMIs. In TCRdb, the 5' RACE reads were re-called with MiXCR into one record per CDR3 protein. The sample lists approximately 260,000 distinct CDR3 sequences, 10% to 15% occurring once. V dropped 1 base and J dropped 14; count of bases not matched to a gene: 10. CDR3 length equals 14 residues. CDR1 SGHTA and CDR2 FQGNSA come from the germline V gene. This clonotype was observed at least ten times.

The rearrangement uses TRBV7-2 and TRBJ2-1, with 8 positions matching TRBD2. The sequence derives from a man aged 25 to 40 who received the YFV17D yellow fever vaccine. This sample comprised CD4+ T cells sorted from PBMCs, obtained 45 days after the yellow fever booster vaccination. CDR3 bases: TGTGCCAGCAGCTTAGGGCCCCTTCCGGGAGGGGAGTTCTTC. It codes for CASSLGPLPGGEFF.